This T cell receptor (beta chain) was identified in a study of early T cells in non-severe SARS-CoV-2 infection. The study, taken as a whole, reports: Matching against VDJdb likely underestimated virus-specific expansions, favoring anti-spike CD8.

V lost 3 bases, J lost 1 base, and 8 bases stayed unmatched. CDR3 length: 18 residues. Germline lookup yields CDR1 LNHNV and CDR2 YYDKDF (reference sequence). This clonotype was observed a few times. Its antigen remains unknown. The TCR library protocol attached unique molecular identifiers to the individual cDNA molecules. One entry per CDR3 protein, called by TCRdb with MiXCR from the 5' RACE reads. In the table there are roughly 76,000 distinct CDR3 sequences, 9% to 15% of which are singletons. This chain links TRBV15 with TRBJ2-4, with 11 bases identical to TRBD1. The sample was whole blood. This receptor was taken from an adult who was a healthcare worker with PCR-confirmed SARS-CoV-2 infection or an uninfected control (not recorded which). CDR3 DNA sequence: TGTGCCACCAGCAGGGGGGACAGGGGGGCTCTGGCCAAAAACATTCAGTACTTC. Its translation is CATSRGDRGALAKNIQYF. Complete variable domain (other parts from reference TRBV15 and TRBJ2-4): DAMVIQNPRYQVTQFGKPVTLSCSQTLNHNVMYWYQQKSSQAPKLLFHYYDKDFNNEADTPDNFQSRRPNTSFCFLDIRSPGLGDTAMYLCATSRGDRGALAKNIQYFGAGTRLSVL.